This TCR beta chain was obtained from a study of cytomegalovirus exposure and HLA in healthy donors. Whole-study findings and limits: An analysis was carried out at a later point. It showed that HLA-associated TCR beta chains were more clonally expanded than equally common non-associated chains.

It was with 60 Vbeta and 13 Jbeta primers that the PCR ran. Here immunoSEQ multiplex PCR was the method, and the copy in TCRdb shows in-frame clones only, minus some. This table has 100,000 to 150,000 clones, 81% appearing once. From germline, CDR1 is MNHEY and CDR2 SVGAGI. The CDR3 consists of 14 residues. Trimming removed 1 base at V and 8 bases at J, with 12 bases between. Worth noting for this clone: Its antigen is not known.

This receptor was obtained from a young man in good health and CMV-seronegative. This chain joins TRBV6-5 and TRBJ1-3; possibly TRBD1 for D (5 bases). Sequencing was done on a sample of PBMCs. In nucleotides, the CDR3 is TGTGCCAGCAGTTACTTGGGGGGGGTGGACACCATATATTTT. Translated, it gives CASSYLGGVDTIYF.